Listed below are T cell receptor beta chains from one sample, sequenced in a study of T cell responses to AZD1222 COVID-19 vaccine. Generated by immunoSEQ multiplex PCR, the TCRdb table keeps only in-frame clones and is missing some. The table includes some 140,000 clones, just under 95% detected once. This specimen was peripheral blood, taken 28 days after the second AZD1222 dose. These receptors all come from an adult who received the AZD1222 COVID-19 vaccine. Both conserved end residues are part of each CDR3. The D gene is left open where the match is weak. Where a row states a size, it is once, few, many or the class of an expanded clone; other rows omit it.

D	V	J	length	size	CDR3	DNA
TRBD1	TRBV27	TRBJ1-6	19	-	CASSLRRQVRGPYNSPLHF	TGTGCCAGCAGTTTACGGCGGCAGGTGAGGGGGCCTTATAATTCACCCCTCCACTTT
-	TRBV28	TRBJ2-7	13	once	CASSPNTHSEQYF	TGTGCCAGCAGCCCGAACACACATTCGGAGCAGTACTTC
-	TRBV12-3/TRBV12-4	TRBJ2-5	12	-	CASSNLLETQYF	TGTGCCAGCAGTAACCTCCTAGAGACCCAGTACTTC
-	TRBV5-1	TRBJ1-1	15	-	CASRLRTDTNTEAFF	TGCGCCAGCAGATTGCGGACAGACACGAACACTGAAGCTTTCTTT
-	TRBV6-5	TRBJ1-1	13	-	CASSYYENTEAFF	TGTGCCAGCAGTTACTACGAGAACACTGAAGCTTTCTTT
-	TRBV7-7	TRBJ2-5	14	once	CASSISGRQETQYF	TGTGCTAGCAGCATATCGGGGAGGCAAGAGACCCAGTACTTC
-	TRBV30	TRBJ1-5	20	-	CAWSRSGVSSPRYSNQPQHF	TGTGCCTGGAGTAGGTCTGGTGTCAGCTCACCGCGATATAGCAATCAGCCCCAGCATTTT
TRBD1	TRBV9	TRBJ2-7	15	-	CASTNRGPVSYEQYF	TGTGCCAGCACAAACAGGGGGCCAGTCTCCTACGAGCAGTACTTC
-	TRBV7-3	TRBJ1-1	13	-	CASSLTPATEAFF	TGTGCCAGCAGCTTGACCCCGGCGACTGAAGCTTTCTTT
-	TRBV7-9	TRBJ2-7	13	-	CASSQGTVNEQYF	TGTGCCAGCAGTCAGGGGACTGTCAACGAGCAGTACTTC
TRBD1	TRBV27	TRBJ1-2	13	few	CASSLQGSGGYTF	TGTGCCAGCAGCCTACAGGGGTCCGGAGGCTACACCTTC
-	TRBV20-1	TRBJ1-6	12	-	CSASRGDSPLHF	TGCAGTGCTAGTAGGGGGGATTCACCCCTCCACTTT
TRBD1	TRBV2	TRBJ1-4	14	-	CASRIGTGDEKLFF	TGTGCCAGCAGGATAGGGACAGGGGATGAAAAACTGTTTTTT
-	TRBV6-6	TRBJ1-2	13	-	CASSSTAGNGYTF	TGTGCCAGCAGTTCGACCGCCGGGAATGGCTACACCTTC
-	TRBV18	TRBJ1-6	13	-	CASSPHRDSPLHF	TGTGCCAGCTCACCCCACCGGGATTCACCCCTCCACTTT
-	TRBV28	TRBJ1-1	13	-	CASSYPMNTEAFF	TGTGCCAGCAGTTATCCGATGAACACTGAAGCTTTCTTT
-	TRBV12-3/TRBV12-4	TRBJ2-7	12	once	CASSLEDYEQYF	TGTGCCAGCAGTTTGGAGGACTACGAGCAGTACTTC
-	TRBV9	TRBJ2-2	15	-	CASRPGHTNTGELFF	TGTGCCAGCAGGCCGGGACATACCAACACCGGGGAGCTGTTTTTT
TRBD1	TRBV19	TRBJ1-4	15	-	CASSIGDSYNEKLFF	TGTGCCAGTAGTATAGGGGACAGTTATAATGAAAAACTGTTTTTT
-	TRBV5-5	TRBJ2-2	12	-	CASSHGVGELFF	TGTGCCAGCAGCCATGGGGTCGGGGAGCTGTTTTTT
TRBD1	TRBV13	TRBJ2-5	15	-	CASSPQDRAEETQYF	TGTGCCAGCAGCCCCCAGGACAGGGCGGAGGAGACCCAGTACTTC
-	TRBV6-5	TRBJ2-5	15	-	CASSYSEGGRETQYF	TGTGCCAGCAGTTACAGCGAGGGGGGGCGAGAGACCCAGTACTTC
-	TRBV11-3	TRBJ2-1	13	-	CASAGSGYNEQFF	TGTGCCAGCGCAGGGTCTGGCTACAATGAGCAGTTCTTC
-	TRBV19	TRBJ1-5	15	-	CASSIGTGRNQPQHF	TGTGCCAGTAGTATCGGTACTGGGCGGAATCAGCCCCAGCATTTT
TRBD1	TRBV28	TRBJ1-5	15	-	CASSSGQGGRQPQHF	TGTGCCAGCAGTTCAGGACAGGGGGGACGTCAGCCCCAGCATTTT
-	TRBV5-1	TRBJ1-1	12	-	CASSWSNTEAFF	TGCGCCAGCAGCTGGAGTAACACTGAAGCTTTCTTT
-	TRBV7-9	TRBJ1-5	14	-	CASSLGGNNQPQHF	TGTGCCAGCAGCTTAGGAGGGAACAATCAGCCCCAGCATTTT
-	TRBV19	TRBJ1-1	13	-	CASSIAENTEAFF	TGTGCCAGTAGTATAGCAGAAAACACTGAAGCTTTCTTT
-	TRBV2	TRBJ2-7	12	-	CASGPNPYEQYF	TGTGCCAGCGGCCCAAATCCGTACGAGCAGTACTTC
-	TRBV27	TRBJ2-1	11	-	CASSLGNEQFF	TGTGCCAGCAGTTTAGGGAATGAGCAGTTCTTC
-	TRBV6-5	TRBJ2-7	11	-	CASSSRYEQYF	TGTGCCAGCAGTTCAAGGTACGAGCAGTACTTC
TRBD1	TRBV6-4	TRBJ2-6	17	-	CASSDGTGASGANVLTF	TGTGCCAGCAGTGACGGGACAGGGGCGTCTGGGGCCAACGTCCTGACTTTC
-	TRBV14	TRBJ1-4	15	-	CASSQVGWANEKLFF	TGTGCCAGCAGCCAAGTTGGGTGGGCTAATGAAAAACTGTTTTTT
-	TRBV20-1	TRBJ2-2	13	once	CSASMSDTGELFF	TGCAGTGCTAGTATGAGTGACACCGGGGAGCTGTTTTTT
-	TRBV10-3	TRBJ1-1	16	once	CAISRTEYTGDTEAFF	TGTGCCATCAGCCGAACCGAATATACAGGAGACACTGAAGCTTTCTTT
-	TRBV4-1	TRBJ1-4	13	-	CASSQPAGEKLFF	TGCGCCAGCAGCCAGCCCGCAGGTGAAAAACTGTTTTTT
TRBD1	TRBV2	TRBJ1-1	13	-	CASSVRGQISAFF	TGTGCCAGCAGTGTAAGGGGGCAAATTTCGGCTTTCTTT
TRBD1	TRBV5-1	TRBJ2-2	17	-	CASSLGRGLGMTGELFF	TGCGCCAGCAGCTTAGGCAGGGGGCTTGGAATGACCGGGGAGCTGTTTTTT
-	TRBV7-2	TRBJ2-7	13	-	CASSLKGGYEQYF	TGTGCCAGCAGCTTAAAGGGGGGCTACGAGCAGTACTTC
TRBD1	TRBV7-2	TRBJ1-5	15	-	CASSLWDRGTQPQHF	TGTGCCAGCAGCTTATGGGACAGAGGAACTCAGCCCCAGCATTTT
-	TRBV15	TRBJ1-5	15	-	CATSERGRGNQPQHF	TGTGCCACCAGCGAGAGGGGTAGGGGCAATCAGCCCCAGCATTTT
-	TRBV5-5	TRBJ2-4	14	-	CASSSLDAKNIQYF	TGTGCCAGCAGCTCACTAGACGCCAAAAACATTCAGTACTTC
-	TRBV6-2/TRBV6-3	TRBJ1-4	14	-	CASSKDGTGGKLFF	TGTGCCAGCAGCAAGGACGGGACTGGGGGAAAACTGTTTTTT
-	TRBV18	TRBJ2-1	15	-	CASSPDLGTFNEQFF	TGTGCCAGCTCACCAGACCTCGGGACTTTCAATGAGCAGTTCTTC
-	TRBV4-2	TRBJ1-3	16	-	CASSSHTDYSGNTIYF	TGTGCCAGCAGCTCACATACTGACTACTCTGGAAACACCATATATTTT
TRBD1	TRBV3-1/TRBV3-2	TRBJ2-1	14	-	CASKPGQGYNEQFF	TGTGCCAGCAAACCGGGACAGGGTTACAATGAGCAGTTCTTC
-	TRBV7-6	TRBJ1-2	13	once	CASSPVGSYGYTF	TGTGCCAGCAGTCCCGTTGGGAGCTATGGCTACACCTTC
-	TRBV6-5	TRBJ1-2	14	-	CASILDPWDYGYTF	TGTGCCAGCATATTGGACCCTTGGGACTATGGCTACACCTTC
-	TRBV5-1	TRBJ1-1	15	-	CASSLLQGMNTEAFF	TGCGCCAGCAGCTTGTTGCAGGGGATGAACACTGAAGCTTTCTTT
-	TRBV27	TRBJ1-1	11	-	CASSRDTEAFF	TGTGCCAGCAGCCGGGACACTGAAGCTTTCTTT
-	TRBV9	TRBJ2-1	12	once	CASSPEGNEQFF	TGTGCCAGCAGCCCCGAAGGGAATGAGCAGTTCTTC
-	TRBV28	TRBJ2-1	14	-	CAVGTDKPYNEQFF	TGTGCCGTGGGTACGGACAAACCGTACAATGAGCAGTTCTTC
-	TRBV3-1/TRBV3-2	TRBJ1-3	13	once	CASSLPTGNTIYF	TGTGCCAGCAGCCTCCCGACAGGAAACACCATATATTTT
-	TRBV5-1	TRBJ2-3	15	-	CASSLIPGDTDTQYF	TGCGCCAGCAGCTTGATTCCGGGGGATACAGATACGCAGTATTTT